This TCR beta chain was recorded in a study of cytomegalovirus exposure and HLA in healthy donors. Study-level points and caveats: A list of roughly 180 TCR beta chains associated with cytomegalovirus was given.

Comment on this clone: Its antigen remains unknown.

Trimming took 5 bases from V and 5 from J, leaving 6 bases between them. Germline loops: CDR1 LGHNT, CDR2 FRNRAP. The CDR3 has 11 residues. Primers included in the PCR were 60 Vbeta and 13 Jbeta primers. The method was immunoSEQ multiplex PCR; TCRdb's version includes in-frame clones alone and lacks a portion of them. In the table there are 150,000 to 200,000 clones, about four fifths of which are singletons. The chain employs TRBV12-5 and TRBJ2-5, with D unresolved. Sample: PBMCs. This receptor was obtained from a woman under 30 in good health and CMV-seronegative. Here the CDR3 DNA reads TGTGCTAGTGGTCCCGCGGAGACCCAGTACTTC. It codes for CASGPAETQYF.